The present T cell receptor beta chain was sequenced within a study of blood T cell repertoires in COVID-19. Study-level information: Specimens from acute and convalescent COVID-19 originated in the United States, Italy and Spain. PBMCs, B-cell-depleted T cells, or T cells provided the cDNA or gDNA that made up the material.

In its sample, this clone is medium-sized. The V gene's germline CDR1 is SGHKS and CDR2 YYEKEE (reference sequence). This CDR3 spans 11 amino acids. The ends were cut back, 4 bases at V and 5 bases at J, with 6 bases in the middle. Original processing methods: Reference gene primer amplification gave nucleated cell count estimates. The table came from immunoSEQ multiplex PCR; TCRdb's copy has only in-frame clones and leaves some out. V, J and clone size are those of that table, while D and trimming were read from the DNA. The sample lists fewer than 150,000 clones; around 84% were seen once. The sequence was obtained from a man aged 40-55 years with acute or convalescent COVID-19. The sample taken for sequencing was peripheral blood. The chain is built from TRBV5-5 and TRBJ1-1; D not resolved. As DNA, the CDR3 is TGTGCCAGCAGCCCGGGGACTGAAGCTTTCTTT. It specifies CASSPGTEAFF.